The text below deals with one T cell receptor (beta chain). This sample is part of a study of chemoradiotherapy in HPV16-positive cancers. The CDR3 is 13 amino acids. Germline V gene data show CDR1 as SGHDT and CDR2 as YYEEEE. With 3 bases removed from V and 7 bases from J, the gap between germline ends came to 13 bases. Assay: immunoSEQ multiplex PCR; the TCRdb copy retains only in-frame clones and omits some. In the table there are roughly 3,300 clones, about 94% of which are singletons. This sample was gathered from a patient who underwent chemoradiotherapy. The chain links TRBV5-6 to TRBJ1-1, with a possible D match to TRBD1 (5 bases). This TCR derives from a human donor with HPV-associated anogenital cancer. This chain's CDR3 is CASSWWQGLEAFF. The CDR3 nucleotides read TGTGCCAGCAGCTGGTGGCAGGGCCTTGAAGCTTTCTTT.